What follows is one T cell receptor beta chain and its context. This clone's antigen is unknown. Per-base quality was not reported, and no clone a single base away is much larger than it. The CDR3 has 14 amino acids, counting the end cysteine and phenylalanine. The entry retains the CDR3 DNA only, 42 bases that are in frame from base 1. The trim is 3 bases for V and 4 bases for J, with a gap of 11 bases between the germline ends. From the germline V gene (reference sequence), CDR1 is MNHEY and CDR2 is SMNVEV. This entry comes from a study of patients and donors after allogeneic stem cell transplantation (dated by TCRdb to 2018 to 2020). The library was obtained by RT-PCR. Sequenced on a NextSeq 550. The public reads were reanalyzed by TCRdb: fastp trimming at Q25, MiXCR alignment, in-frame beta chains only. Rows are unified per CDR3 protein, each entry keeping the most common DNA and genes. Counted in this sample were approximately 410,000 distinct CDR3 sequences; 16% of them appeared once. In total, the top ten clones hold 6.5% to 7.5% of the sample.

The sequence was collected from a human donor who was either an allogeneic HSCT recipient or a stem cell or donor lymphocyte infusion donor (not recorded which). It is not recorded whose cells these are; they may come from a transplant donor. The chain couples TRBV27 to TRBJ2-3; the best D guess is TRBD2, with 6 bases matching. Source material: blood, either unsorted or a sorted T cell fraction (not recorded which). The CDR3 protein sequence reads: CASSLGGAADTQYF. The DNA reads TGTGCCAGCAGTTTGGGGGGAGCGGCAGATACGCAGTATTTT.